The present T cell receptor (beta chain) was sequenced within a study of regulatory T cells in long-lasting Graves disease. The time point here: newly diagnosed GD, antithyroid drugs for less than 3 months. After RNA was extracted from PBMCs, the TCR library was made from it. This clonotype was seen only a few times. V was clipped by 5 bases and J by 3 bases, with 13 bases between them. CDR1 SEHNR and CDR2 FQNEAQ come from the germline V gene (reference sequence). The CDR3 length is 14 residues. Combining iRepertoire HTBI primers with Arm-PCR of CDR3 regions, the authors built TCR beta libraries. In the source study's methods: Samples jointly harbored 60 or so TRBV and fewer than 15 TRBJ segments. TCRdb itself ran the multiplex PCR reads through MiXCR, one entry per CDR3 protein. For this entry, the V and J calls and clone size follow TCRdb and not the study's own pipeline. The table records approximately 560,000 distinct CDR3 sequences, around 16% of them present only once.

These data also formed part of another study, on T cells in Graves' hyperthyroidism and ophthalmopathy. That source reports: HTBI primers were used for first-round RT-PCR of the TCR CDR3.

Here the sequenced sample was peripheral blood mononuclear cells (PBMCs), taken at new diagnosis, from a patient treated with antithyroid drugs. The chain joins TRBV7-9 to TRBJ2-5; D might be TRBD2 (6 bases). This clonotype originated in a man aged 18 to 30 with Graves disease. The CDR3: CASSRGTSKETQYF. CDR3 in DNA: TGTGCCAGCAGCCGCGGGACTTCGAAAGAGACCCAGTACTTC.